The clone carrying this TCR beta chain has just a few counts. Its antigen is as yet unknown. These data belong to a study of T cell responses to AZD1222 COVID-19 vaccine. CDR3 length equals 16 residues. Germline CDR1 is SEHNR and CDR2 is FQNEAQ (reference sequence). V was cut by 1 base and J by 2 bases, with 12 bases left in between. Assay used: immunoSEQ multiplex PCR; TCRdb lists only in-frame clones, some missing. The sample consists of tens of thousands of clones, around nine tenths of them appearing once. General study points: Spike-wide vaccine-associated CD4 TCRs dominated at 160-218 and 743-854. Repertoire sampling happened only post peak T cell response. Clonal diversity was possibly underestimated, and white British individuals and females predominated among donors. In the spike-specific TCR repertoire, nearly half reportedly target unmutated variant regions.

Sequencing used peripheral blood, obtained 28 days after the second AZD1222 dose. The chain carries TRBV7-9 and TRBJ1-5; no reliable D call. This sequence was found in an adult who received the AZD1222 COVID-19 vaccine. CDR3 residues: CASSLGTGNGNQPQHF. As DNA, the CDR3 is TGTGCCAGCAGCTTAGGTACGGGGAATGGCAATCAGCCCCAGCATTTT.